The entry that follows covers one TCR beta chain sequence. The CDR3 covers 14 residues. Germline V gene sequence: CDR1 SGHVS, CDR2 FNYEAQ. With 3 bases removed from V and 3 bases from J, the gap between germline ends came to 12 bases. Study processing details: Amplification of reference gene primers was used by the study to estimate nucleated cell counts. Clones were sequenced by immunoSEQ multiplex PCR, and TCRdb holds only the in-frame ones, with some missing. V and J calls and clone size are given by that table; D and trimming were obtained from the DNA. The sample consists of approximately 240,000 clones, roughly 80% of them appearing once. The sample is drawn from a study of blood T cell repertoires in COVID-19. Study context: Acute and convalescent COVID-19 samples came from the United States, Italy and Spain. T cells, B-cell-depleted T cells, or PBMCs supplied cDNA or gDNA.

The chain employs TRBV7-6 and TRBJ2-7; tentative D call: TRBD1 (6 bases). The clonotype was recovered from a woman aged 25 to 45 who had recovered from COVID-19. The specimen was peripheral blood. The CDR3 region is CASSFSGQFYEQYF. CDR3 in DNA: TGTGCCAGCAGCTTTTCCGGACAGTTCTACGAGCAGTACTTC.